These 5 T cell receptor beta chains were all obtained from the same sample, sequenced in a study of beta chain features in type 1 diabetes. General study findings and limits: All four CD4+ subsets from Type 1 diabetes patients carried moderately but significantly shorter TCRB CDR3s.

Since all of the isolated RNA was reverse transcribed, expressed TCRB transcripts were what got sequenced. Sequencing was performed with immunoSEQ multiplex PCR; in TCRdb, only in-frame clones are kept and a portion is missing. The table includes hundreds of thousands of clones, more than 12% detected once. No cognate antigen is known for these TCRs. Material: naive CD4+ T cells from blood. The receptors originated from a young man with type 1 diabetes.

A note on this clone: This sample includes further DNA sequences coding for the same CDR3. In DNA, the CDR3 is TGCAGTGCTGGGACTAGCTACGAGCAGTACTTC. Residues: CSAGTSYEQYF. The V call is TRBV20-1, the J call TRBJ2-7, with TRBD2 matching over 8 bases. Trimming removed 5 bases from V and 3 bases from J; junction bases left unmatched: 0. This CDR3 is 11 amino acids long. Germline assignment: CDR1 DFQATT and CDR2 SNEGSKA (reference sequence).

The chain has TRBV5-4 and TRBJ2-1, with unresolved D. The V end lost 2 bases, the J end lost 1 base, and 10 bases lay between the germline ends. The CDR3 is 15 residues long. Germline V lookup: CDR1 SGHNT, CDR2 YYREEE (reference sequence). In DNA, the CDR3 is TGTGCCAGCAGCTTCGGACCCGAGTCCTACAATGAGCAGTTCTTC. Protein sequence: CASSFGPESYNEQFF.

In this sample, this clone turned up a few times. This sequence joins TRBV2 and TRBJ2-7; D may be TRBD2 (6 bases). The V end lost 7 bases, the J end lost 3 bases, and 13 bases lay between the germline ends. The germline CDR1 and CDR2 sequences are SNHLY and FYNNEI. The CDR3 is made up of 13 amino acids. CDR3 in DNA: TGTGCCAGCATTCGCGGGGCTCTCTACGAGCAGTACTTC. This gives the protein CASIRGALYEQYF. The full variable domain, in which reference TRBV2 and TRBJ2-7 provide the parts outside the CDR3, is EPEVTQTPSHQVTQMGQEVILRCVPISNHLYFYWYRQILGQKVEFLVSFYNNEISEKSEIFDDQFSVERPDGSNFTLKIRSTKLEDSAMYFCASIRGALYEQYFGPGTRLTVT.

The CDR3 nucleotides read TGTGCCAGCACTTGGGACGGGACAGGGGGTGAGCAGTTCTTC. Its translation is CASTWDGTGGEQFF. The chain links TRBV28 to TRBJ2-1; 11 positions match TRBD1. With V trimmed by 7 bases and J by 9 bases, 8 bases remained unmatched. In germline, CDR1 is MDHEN, CDR2 SYDVKM. The CDR3 covers 14 residues.

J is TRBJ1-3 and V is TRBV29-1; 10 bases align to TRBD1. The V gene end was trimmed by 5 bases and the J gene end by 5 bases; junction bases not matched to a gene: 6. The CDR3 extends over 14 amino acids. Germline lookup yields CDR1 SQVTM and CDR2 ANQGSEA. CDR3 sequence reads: CSVLTGGIRNTIYF. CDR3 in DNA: TGCAGCGTTCTGACAGGGGGCATAAGAAACACCATATATTTT. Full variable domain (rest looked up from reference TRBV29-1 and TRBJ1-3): SAVISQKPSRDICQRGTSLTIQCQVDSQVTMMFWYRQQPGQSLTLIATANQGSEATYESGFVIDKFPISRPNLTFSTLTVSNMSPEDSSIYLCSVLTGGIRNTIYFGEGSWLTVV.